This is a list of T cell receptor beta chains from one sample in a study of T cells in Graves' hyperthyroidism and ophthalmopathy. TCRdb reprocessed the multiplex PCR reads via MiXCR and lists one record per CDR3 protein. The sample consists of roughly 520,000 distinct CDR3 sequences, approximately 25% of them appearing once. The sequenced sample was blood. These receptors all stem from a woman aged 25 to 39 with Graves' ophthalmopathy. CDR3s include the opening cysteine and the closing phenylalanine or tryptophan. Fields, in order: V gene, clone size, J gene, D gene, CDR3 DNA, CDR3 protein. The D gene is left open where the match is weak. Not all rows give a size; the values are once, few, many and, for expanded clones, a class.

v_call: TRBV25-1; clone_size: many; j_call: TRBJ2-1; d_call: -; cdr3_nt: TGTGCCAGCAGTGGACCCCCAGCGGGCAGAGGCAATGAGCAGTTCTTC; cdr3_aa: CASSGPPAGRGNEQFF
v_call: TRBV7-9; clone_size: once; j_call: TRBJ1-5; d_call: TRBD1; cdr3_nt: TGTGCCAGCAGCTTAGAACAGGGGGCGAGTCAGCCCCAGCATTTT; cdr3_aa: CASSLEQGASQPQHF
v_call: TRBV11-2; clone_size: many; j_call: TRBJ2-2; d_call: -; cdr3_nt: TGTGCCAGCAGCCTACAAGGGACAATCGGGGAGCTGTTTTTT; cdr3_aa: CASSLQGTIGELFF
v_call: TRBV4-1; clone_size: few; j_call: TRBJ1-1; d_call: -; cdr3_nt: TGCGCCAGCAGCCAAGAGCGGGCGAACACTGAAGCTTTCTTT; cdr3_aa: CASSQERANTEAFF
v_call: TRBV5-1; clone_size: -; j_call: TRBJ2-7; d_call: -; cdr3_nt: TGCGCCAGCAGCTTTGTGGACGGGTCCTACGAGCAGTACTTC; cdr3_aa: CASSFVDGSYEQYF
v_call: TRBV29-1; clone_size: -; j_call: TRBJ1-1; d_call: -; cdr3_nt: TGCAGCGTTGGGGAGGAAGCTAAGAACACTGAAGCTTTCTTT; cdr3_aa: CSVGEEAKNTEAFF
v_call: TRBV5-6; clone_size: -; j_call: TRBJ2-7; d_call: TRBD1; cdr3_nt: TGTGCCAGCAGCCATACAGGGGCCTACGAGCAGTACTTC; cdr3_aa: CASSHTGAYEQYF
v_call: TRBV18; clone_size: many; j_call: TRBJ2-6; d_call: -; cdr3_nt: TGTGCCAGCTCACCACCCTCTGGGGCCAACGTCCTGACTTTC; cdr3_aa: CASSPPSGANVLTF
v_call: TRBV11-3; clone_size: many; j_call: TRBJ2-7; d_call: -; cdr3_nt: TGTGCCAGCAGCTCAGGCACCCCCGACCCAATACTAAACTACGAGCAGTACTTC; cdr3_aa: CASSSGTPDPILNYEQYF
v_call: TRBV5-1; clone_size: -; j_call: TRBJ2-7; d_call: -; cdr3_nt: TGCGCCAGCAGCCGAGAGAGATCATCCTACGAGCAGTACTTC; cdr3_aa: CASSRERSSYEQYF
v_call: TRBV14; clone_size: many; j_call: TRBJ2-5; d_call: TRBD2; cdr3_nt: TGTGCCAGCAGCCCTATACTAGCGGGGCCTCAAGAGACCCAGTACTTC; cdr3_aa: CASSPILAGPQETQYF
v_call: TRBV6-1; clone_size: many; j_call: TRBJ1-2; d_call: TRBD1; cdr3_nt: TGTGCCAGCACCTTAAACAGGGGCCGAGGCGGCTACACCTTC; cdr3_aa: CASTLNRGRGGYTF
v_call: TRBV28; clone_size: -; j_call: TRBJ2-7; d_call: TRBD1; cdr3_nt: TGTGCCAGCAATATGGGACAGGGGTCCTACGAGCAGTACTTC; cdr3_aa: CASNMGQGSYEQYF
v_call: TRBV7-3; clone_size: many; j_call: TRBJ1-2; d_call: -; cdr3_nt: TGTGCCAGCAGAGGGGAGGCCAACTATGGCTACACCTTC; cdr3_aa: CASRGEANYGYTF
v_call: TRBV11-2; clone_size: -; j_call: TRBJ2-2; d_call: TRBD1; cdr3_nt: TGTGCCAGCAGCCGTACGACAGGGGAGTCCGGGGAGCTGTTTTTT; cdr3_aa: CASSRTTGESGELFF
v_call: TRBV30; clone_size: many; j_call: TRBJ1-5; d_call: TRBD1; cdr3_nt: TGTGCCTGGAGTACAGGGGCGGGCAATCAGCCCCAGCATTTT; cdr3_aa: CAWSTGAGNQPQHF
v_call: TRBV24-1; clone_size: many; j_call: TRBJ1-5; d_call: -; cdr3_nt: TGTGCCACCAGTGATGTCGGCAATCAGCCCCAGCATTTT; cdr3_aa: CATSDVGNQPQHF
v_call: TRBV28; clone_size: -; j_call: TRBJ1-1; d_call: TRBD1; cdr3_nt: TGTGCCACCGTTACAGGACAGGGCCTGAACACTGAAGCTTTCTTT; cdr3_aa: CATVTGQGLNTEAFF
v_call: TRBV19; clone_size: -; j_call: TRBJ2-7; d_call: TRBD1; cdr3_nt: TGTGCCAGTAGCGAAAGACAGGGGGCATGGGAGCAGTACTTC; cdr3_aa: CASSERQGAWEQYF
v_call: TRBV3-1; clone_size: few; j_call: TRBJ2-2; d_call: -; cdr3_nt: TGTGCCAGCAGCCAATTTGTTGGGACCGGGGAGCTGTTTTTT; cdr3_aa: CASSQFVGTGELFF
v_call: TRBV12-3/TRBV12-4; clone_size: many; j_call: TRBJ1-5; d_call: -; cdr3_nt: TGTGCCAGCAGTTTGCCTCAGGGTGGTCAGCCCCAGCATTTT; cdr3_aa: CASSLPQGGQPQHF
v_call: TRBV6-5; clone_size: many; j_call: TRBJ1-3; d_call: -; cdr3_nt: TGTGCCAGCAGTTACTCAGCAGTCTCGGCTGGAAACACCATATATTTT; cdr3_aa: CASSYSAVSAGNTIYF
v_call: TRBV5-6; clone_size: many; j_call: TRBJ2-6; d_call: -; cdr3_nt: TGTGCCAGCAGCTTGAGTCTTTCTGGGGCCAACGTCCTGACTTTC; cdr3_aa: CASSLSLSGANVLTF
v_call: TRBV18; clone_size: many; j_call: TRBJ2-2; d_call: -; cdr3_nt: TGTGCCAGCTCACCACCGTCAAACACCGGGGAGCTGTTTTTT; cdr3_aa: CASSPPSNTGELFF
v_call: TRBV6-5; clone_size: many; j_call: TRBJ2-2; d_call: -; cdr3_nt: TGTGCCAGCAGTTACAGGCCGAACACCGGGGAGCTGTTTTTT; cdr3_aa: CASSYRPNTGELFF
v_call: TRBV15; clone_size: -; j_call: TRBJ1-5; d_call: TRBD1; cdr3_nt: TGTGCCACAACGGACAGGGGCCACCTAGGATCCCAGCATTTT; cdr3_aa: CATTDRGHLGSQHF
v_call: TRBV2; clone_size: many; j_call: TRBJ1-2; d_call: -; cdr3_nt: TGTGCCAGCAGCCGAGAGTTACAGGGTACTGATGGCTACACCTTC; cdr3_aa: CASSRELQGTDGYTF
v_call: TRBV29-1; clone_size: many; j_call: TRBJ1-2; d_call: -; cdr3_nt: TGCAGCGTTCGGGGCGTTGGTACGGATGCTGGCTACACCTTC; cdr3_aa: CSVRGVGTDAGYTF
v_call: TRBV20-1; clone_size: few; j_call: TRBJ2-7; d_call: -; cdr3_nt: TGCAGTGCTAGAGATTCCGGCAGGGGATCGGAAGAGCAGTACTTC; cdr3_aa: CSARDSGRGSEEQYF
v_call: TRBV4-1; clone_size: few; j_call: TRBJ1-2; d_call: TRBD1; cdr3_nt: TGCGCCAGCAGCCAAGCCGGGACAGGGAATGGCTACACCTTC; cdr3_aa: CASSQAGTGNGYTF
v_call: TRBV19; clone_size: -; j_call: TRBJ2-7; d_call: -; cdr3_nt: TGTGCCAGTAGTCCCGGATACAACTCCTACGAGCAGTACTTC; cdr3_aa: CASSPGYNSYEQYF
v_call: TRBV30; clone_size: few; j_call: TRBJ2-7; d_call: -; cdr3_nt: TGTGCCTGGAGGCGACAGGCCTACGAGCAGTACTTC; cdr3_aa: CAWRRQAYEQYF
v_call: TRBV2; clone_size: many; j_call: TRBJ2-7; d_call: TRBD2; cdr3_nt: TGTGCCAGCACTTGGGGACTACGCTACGAGCAGTACTTC; cdr3_aa: CASTWGLRYEQYF
v_call: TRBV28; clone_size: many; j_call: TRBJ2-6; d_call: -; cdr3_nt: TGTGCCAGCAGGGGGTTTACTGGGGCCAACGTCCTGACTTTC; cdr3_aa: CASRGFTGANVLTF
v_call: TRBV20-1; clone_size: -; j_call: TRBJ2-3; d_call: -; cdr3_nt: TGCAGTGCTGATGCCCCTTCCGGGTTGTCTTCGGCAGATACGCAGTATTTT; cdr3_aa: CSADAPSGLSSADTQYF
v_call: TRBV7-3; clone_size: many; j_call: TRBJ2-2; d_call: -; cdr3_nt: TGTGCCAGCAGCTTAAGTTCGACGATGGCCGGGGAGCTGTTTTTT; cdr3_aa: CASSLSSTMAGELFF
v_call: TRBV5-6; clone_size: few; j_call: TRBJ1-2; d_call: TRBD1; cdr3_nt: TGTGCCAGCAGCCCAACATCCGGGACAGGTTATGGCTACACCTTC; cdr3_aa: CASSPTSGTGYGYTF
v_call: TRBV6-5; clone_size: -; j_call: TRBJ1-2; d_call: TRBD1; cdr3_nt: TGTGCCAGCAGTTACTCGAAGAGGTCGGGACAGACCTATGGCTACACCTTC; cdr3_aa: CASSYSKRSGQTYGYTF
v_call: TRBV27; clone_size: many; j_call: TRBJ1-2; d_call: -; cdr3_nt: TGTGCCAGCAGTGCTTCGACGCCTAAGGAACCACAATTC; cdr3_aa: CASSASTPKEPQF
v_call: TRBV6-2/TRBV6-3; clone_size: many; j_call: TRBJ2-7; d_call: TRBD1; cdr3_nt: TGTGCCAGCAGGACAATGGACAGGGCGACCTACGAGCAGTACTTC; cdr3_aa: CASRTMDRATYEQYF
v_call: TRBV5-1; clone_size: -; j_call: TRBJ2-2; d_call: -; cdr3_nt: TGCGCCAGCAGCTTTGACTCGAGGAACACCGGGGAGCTGTTTTTT; cdr3_aa: CASSFDSRNTGELFF
v_call: TRBV2; clone_size: -; j_call: TRBJ2-7; d_call: TRBD1; cdr3_nt: TGTGCCAGCCTGGACAGGGCTTTCGACGAGCAGTACTTC; cdr3_aa: CASLDRAFDEQYF
v_call: TRBV4-1; clone_size: -; j_call: TRBJ2-2; d_call: TRBD1; cdr3_nt: TGCGCCAGCAGAACGACAGGGTCCCCAAACACCGGGGAGCTGTTTTTT; cdr3_aa: CASRTTGSPNTGELFF
v_call: TRBV12-3/TRBV12-4; clone_size: many; j_call: TRBJ2-5; d_call: TRBD1; cdr3_nt: TGTGCCAGCAGCCCGACGGGACAGGGATTGGAGACCCAGTACTTC; cdr3_aa: CASSPTGQGLETQYF
v_call: TRBV15; clone_size: many; j_call: TRBJ1-5; d_call: -; cdr3_nt: TGTGCCACCAGCAGAGATGTCAGGCAGCCCCAGCATTTT; cdr3_aa: CATSRDVRQPQHF
v_call: TRBV20-1; clone_size: many; j_call: TRBJ1-2; d_call: TRBD1; cdr3_nt: TGCAGTGCTAGGGACAGGGGTGTCTATGGCTACACCTTC; cdr3_aa: CSARDRGVYGYTF
v_call: TRBV6-1; clone_size: many; j_call: TRBJ2-2; d_call: TRBD1; cdr3_nt: TGTGCCAGCACACCGTGGGACAGATACACCGGGGAGCTGTTTTTT; cdr3_aa: CASTPWDRYTGELFF
v_call: TRBV7-2; clone_size: many; j_call: TRBJ1-3; d_call: -; cdr3_nt: TGTGCCAGCAGCCCACCCAACGGGAAGTGGAACACCATATATTTT; cdr3_aa: CASSPPNGKWNTIYF
v_call: TRBV12-3/TRBV12-4; clone_size: -; j_call: TRBJ1-2; d_call: -; cdr3_nt: TGTGCCAGCAGCCCTCTGAGGGTTCCTGGTGGCTACACCTTC; cdr3_aa: CASSPLRVPGGYTF
v_call: TRBV11-2; clone_size: -; j_call: TRBJ1-1; d_call: -; cdr3_nt: TGTGCCAGCAGCTCCCGGGGGGGGACGAACACTGAAGCTTCCTTT; cdr3_aa: CASSSRGGTNTEASF
v_call: TRBV6-2/TRBV6-3; clone_size: many; j_call: TRBJ1-1; d_call: -; cdr3_nt: TGTGCCAGCAGTTACGGAGGCAGGGAAGCTTTCTTT; cdr3_aa: CASSYGGREAFF
v_call: TRBV12-3/TRBV12-4; clone_size: -; j_call: TRBJ2-7; d_call: -; cdr3_nt: TGTGCCAGCAGTTTTGGCCCGGAGTCCGAGCAGTACTTC; cdr3_aa: CASSFGPESEQYF
v_call: TRBV11-1; clone_size: many; j_call: TRBJ1-2; d_call: -; cdr3_nt: TGTGCCAGCAGCTTTGACAGGAACAACTATGGCTACACCTTC; cdr3_aa: CASSFDRNNYGYTF
v_call: TRBV18; clone_size: few; j_call: TRBJ1-1; d_call: -; cdr3_nt: TGTGCCAGCTCACGGAAATCCGGGCCGAACGATCGGGGAGCTTTCTTT; cdr3_aa: CASSRKSGPNDRGAFF